Listed here are 32 T cell receptor beta chains from one sample, sequenced in a study of cytomegalovirus exposure and HLA in healthy donors. Researchers ran the PCR with 60 Vbeta and 13 Jbeta primers. TCRdb's table, derived via immunoSEQ multiplex PCR, lists solely in-frame clones and lacks some. Here the sample spans some 150,000 clones, about 79% being singletons. The specimen was PBMCs. These TCRs come from a female donor in good health and CMV-seropositive.

V is TRBV7-9 and J is TRBJ2-1, with a tentative D call TRBD2 (6 bases). The CDR3 is 14 residues long. Trimming shortened V by 1 base and J by 8 bases, and 12 bases separated the two germline ends. Germline CDR1 SEHNR, CDR2 FQNEAQ (reference sequence). For the CDR3, the DNA is TGTGCCAGCAGCTTAGAGGCGGGATGGGATGAGCAGTTCTTC. Translated: CASSLEAGWDEQFF.

The chain employs TRBV19 and TRBJ2-7; 11 bases agree with TRBD2. The CDR3 contains 20 residues. Germline CDR1 LNHDA, CDR2 SQIVND (reference sequence). V was pared by 3 bases and J by 2 bases, with 18 bases of the junction left unmatched. CDR3: CASSIRLAGKSASRTYEQYF. The CDR3 nucleotides are TGTGCCAGTAGTATTCGACTAGCGGGAAAATCAGCTTCTCGAACCTACGAGCAGTACTTC.

The chain employs TRBV6-5 and TRBJ2-1, with 10 bases that match TRBD2. Germline CDR1 is MNHEY and CDR2 is SVGAGI. J gave up 6 bases and V 6 bases, and 8 bases lay outside the gene matches. The CDR3 spans 15 residues. The CDR3 nucleotides are TGTGCCAGCAGCTTAGCGGGAGGATTACTCAATGAGCAGTTCTTC. It is translated as CASSLAGGLLNEQFF.

Here the CDR3 DNA reads TGTGCCAGCAGTGAGTATGGCCCGAACACCGGGGAGCTGTTTTTT. The encoded protein is CASSEYGPNTGELFF. This chain connects TRBV6-1 to TRBJ2-2, with D hard to call. Trimming cost V 3 bases and J 0 bases, with 8 bases left between them. This CDR3 comprises 15 residues. Germline V CDR1 and CDR2: MNHNS, SASEGT.

This clone was counted once. This rearrangement joins TRBV7-3 to TRBJ2-1, with 8 bases matching TRBD2. V lost 1 base to trimming and J lost 8 bases; unmatched junction nucleotides: 7. Germline V lookup: CDR1 SGHTA, CDR2 FQGTGA. This CDR3 is built from 15 residues. The CDR3 protein is CASSLIAGGWDEQFF. As DNA, the CDR3 is TGTGCCAGCAGCTTAATTGCGGGAGGTTGGGATGAGCAGTTCTTC.

This clone has just one count. This chain joins TRBV5-4 and TRBJ1-1, with 7 bases lining up with TRBD1. V dropped 4 bases and J dropped 4; count of bases not matched to a gene: 10. The V gene's germline CDR1 is SGHNT and CDR2 YYREEE (reference sequence). CDR3 length: 15 residues. The CDR3 DNA reads as TGTGCCAGCAGCCTAAAGACAGGGTTTAGCACTGAAGCTTTCTTT. It codes for CASSLKTGFSTEAFF.

V gene TRBV27 combines with J gene TRBJ2-3; weak D call: TRBD2 (7 bases). V lost 8 bases to trimming and J lost 0 bases, with 18 bases between them. Germline lookup yields CDR1 MNHEY and CDR2 SMNVEV (reference sequence). The CDR3 length is 16 residues. The CDR3 DNA is TGTGCCAGCTCCCAGAAGGGGAGGGGGAGCACAGATACGCAGTATTTT. It codes for CASSQKGRGSTDTQYF.

V usage is TRBV4-1 and J usage is TRBJ1-1; no clear D gene. The CDR3 extends over 15 amino acids. CDR1 and CDR2 from the germline V gene are MGHRA and YSYEKL. The V gene lost 1 base and the J gene lost 1 base, with 10 bases spanning the gap. The CDR3 here is CASSQAPRGNTEAFF. The CDR3 DNA sequence: TGCGCCAGCAGCCAAGCCCCACGGGGGAACACTGAAGCTTTCTTT.

This clone showed up just a few times. V gene TRBV30 combines with J gene TRBJ1-6, with a weak D call TRBD1 (6 bases). Germline assignment: CDR1 GTSNPN and CDR2 SVGIG (reference sequence). This CDR3 region has 15 residues. Trimming pared 2 bases from V and 7 bases from J, leaving 15 bases between. In DNA, the CDR3 is TGTGCCTGGAGTCGACAGGCCCCTGGGAATTCACCCCTCCACTTT. Its protein product is CAWSRQAPGNSPLHF.

Comments on this clone: Other DNA sequences within the sample encode an identical CDR3. CDR3 DNA sequence: TGTGCCAGCAGTGAAAGGGGGTTCGCAGATACGCAGTATTTT. This encodes CASSERGFADTQYF. V usage is TRBV6-1 and J usage is TRBJ2-3, with D tentatively TRBD1 (6 bases). CDR3 length: 14 residues. The V end lost 2 bases, the J end lost 4 bases, and 10 bases lay between the germline ends. Germline CDR1 is MNHNS and CDR2 is SASEGT.

The V and J genes are TRBV5-4 and TRBJ2-3; 12 nucleotides line up with TRBD2. Trimming at V came to 3 bases and at J to 1 base, leaving 6 bases not matched to a gene. This CDR3 has 17 residues. CDR1 and CDR2 from the germline V gene are SGHNT and YYREEE (reference sequence). CDR3 region: CASSSRGLAGGTDTQYF. The CDR3 bases are TGTGCCAGCAGCTCGAGGGGACTAGCGGGCGGCACAGATACGCAGTATTTT.

The J gene is TRBJ2-5, the V gene TRBV5-1; D gene unclear. The J call may not be correct, given that the DNA end is closer to TRBJ2-7. The CDR3 is 13 amino acids. Germline V gives CDR1 SGHRS, CDR2 YFSETQ. The CDR3 nucleotides are TGCGCCAGCAGCTTGGTCGACTCCTACGAGCAGTACTTC. As protein: CASSLVDSYEQYF.

The rearrangement uses TRBV27 and TRBJ2-1; TRBD2 matches at 13 bases. CDR1 and CDR2 from the germline V gene are MNHEY and SMNVEV (reference sequence). V lost 2 bases and J lost 7; bases outside the gene matches: 2. The CDR3 consists of 15 residues. CDR3 coding DNA: TGTGCCAGCAGTTTAGGGACTAGCGGGGAAAATGAGCAGTTCTTC. Protein: CASSLGTSGENEQFF.

This clone was seen a few times. The chain has TRBV10-1 and TRBJ2-1; D is perhaps TRBD1 (6 bases). The CDR3 runs 13 residues. Trimming removed 6 bases from V and 10 bases from J, with 16 bases in between. Germline-derived CDR1 and CDR2 are WNHNN and SYGVQD (reference sequence). CDR3 amino acids: CASSPGQGREQFF. CDR3 nucleotide sequence: TGCGCCAGCAGCCCAGGCCAGGGGCGGGAGCAGTTCTTC.

This clone was counted a single time. The gene calls are TRBV6-1 and TRBJ2-1; 13 bases fit TRBD2. Unmatched junction bases numbered 10, after V lost 2 bases and J lost 6 bases. This CDR3 comprises 18 residues. Germline V gene sequence: CDR1 MNHNS, CDR2 SASEGT. For the CDR3, the DNA is TGTGCCAGCAGTGAATTAGGTTGGACTAGCGGGAGAGGCAATGAGCAGTTCTTC. Protein: CASSELGWTSGRGNEQFF.

The chain is built from TRBV11-2 and TRBJ1-1; 7 bases are shared with TRBD1. CDR1 is SGHAT and CDR2 is FQNNGV in the germline V gene. The CDR3 sequence is 13 residues long. V dropped 3 bases and J dropped 6; count of bases not matched to a gene: 4. This CDR3 is CASSFDRVSEAFF. CDR3 in DNA: TGTGCCAGCAGCTTCGACAGGGTCTCTGAAGCTTTCTTT.

The gene calls are TRBV5-1 and TRBJ2-7; D perhaps matches TRBD2 (6 bases). The CDR3 length is 17 residues. The germline V and J ends were trimmed by 5 bases and 3 bases, with 24 bases remaining between them. Per germline, CDR1 SGHRS and CDR2 YFSETQ. In nucleotides, the CDR3 is TGCGCCAGCAGACGGGGGACCGAGACCTCCATTTTCTACGAGCAGTACTTC. It translates to CASRRGTETSIFYEQYF.

Points on this clone: The sample holds other DNA sequences that translate to the same CDR3. This chain connects TRBV4-1 to TRBJ1-3, with D hard to call. V was pared by 3 bases and J by 4 bases, with 7 bases between. The CDR3 covers 13 residues. Germline loops: CDR1 MGHRA, CDR2 YSYEKL. The CDR3 is CASSQTRGNTIYF. CDR3 in DNA: TGCGCCAGCAGCCAGACCAGGGGAAACACCATATATTTT.

This chain joins TRBV10-3 and TRBJ2-7, with 10 bases aligning to TRBD1. Germline-derived CDR1 and CDR2 are ENHRY and SYGVKD. CDR3 size: 17 residues. The trim removed 2 bases at V and 3 bases at J, leaving 10 bases unmatched. In DNA, the CDR3 is TGTGCCATCAGTGAGATGGGGACAGGGGCCCTCTTCTACGAGCAGTACTTC. This codes for CAISEMGTGALFYEQYF.

This clone was seen just once. The chain employs TRBV7-8 and TRBJ1-1, with 10 bases that match TRBD1. Per germline, CDR1 SGHVS and CDR2 FQNEAQ. The CDR3 extends over 14 amino acids. V trimming: 5 bases; J trimming: 5 bases; junction bases outside the gene matches: 5. The CDR3 here is CASSPVDRGTEAFF. Here the CDR3 DNA reads TGTGCCAGCAGCCCAGTGGACAGGGGGACTGAAGCTTTCTTT.

The genes are TRBV18 and TRBJ1-1, with D hard to call. CDR1 is KGHSH, CDR2 LQKENI, per germline. CDR3 length: 14 amino acids. V was shortened by 0 bases and J by 2 bases, with 7 bases between the two germline ends. The CDR3 DNA reads as TGTGCCAGCTCACCACCACCGGGAAACACTGAAGCTTTCTTT. Protein: CASSPPPGNTEAFF.

The chain employs TRBV28 and TRBJ1-2; TRBD1 agrees at 9 bases. This CDR3 comprises 14 residues. V gave up 4 bases and J gave up 5 bases; unmatched junction bases: 5. The germline V gene encodes CDR1 MDHEN and CDR2 SYDVKM. In DNA form, the CDR3 reads TGTGCCAGCAGTTACGACAGGGGGAATTATGGCTACACCTTC. Translated, it gives CASSYDRGNYGYTF.

The chain employs TRBV25-1 and TRBJ2-6; maybe TRBD1 (5 bases). The V end lost 3 bases, the J end lost 2 bases, and 14 bases lay between the germline ends. The CDR3 has 17 amino acids. The germline CDR1 and CDR2 sequences are MGHDK and SYGVNS. The CDR3: CASSDRGRATGANVLTF. The CDR3 bases are TGTGCCAGCAGTGACCGTGGCAGGGCAACTGGGGCCAACGTCCTGACTTTC.

V usage is TRBV7-8 and J usage is TRBJ2-5; 8 nucleotides line up with TRBD2. The junction had 9 bases not matched to a gene; V was cut back by 4 bases and J by 5 bases. Germline V gene lookup returns CDR1 SGHVS and CDR2 FQNEAQ. This CDR3 contains 15 residues. This CDR3 is CASSSRGAGVETQYF. DNA of the CDR3: TGTGCCAGCAGCTCCCGAGGAGCGGGGGTTGAGACCCAGTACTTC.

This clone was picked up one time. The chain is built from TRBV28 and TRBJ2-1, with 11 bases lining up with TRBD2. From germline, CDR1 is MDHEN and CDR2 SYDVKM. V shed 7 bases, J shed 9 bases, and the junction held 11 bases outside the gene matches. The CDR3 length is 15 residues. CDR3 DNA: TGTGCCAGCAATTATTTAGCGGGAGGGCCTGGTGAGCAGTTCTTC. This gives the protein CASNYLAGGPGEQFF.

The V gene is TRBV2, the J gene TRBJ2-7; 9 bases agree with TRBD1. The CDR3 consists of 14 residues. The germline V gene encodes CDR1 SNHLY and CDR2 FYNNEI. V gave up 10 bases and J gave up 6 bases; unmatched junction bases: 13. The CDR3 protein is CAINRPGQGGEQYF. As DNA, the CDR3 is TGTGCCATAAATCGCCCGGGACAGGGAGGCGAGCAGTACTTC. Looking up the rest from reference TRBV2 and TRBJ2-7 gives the full variable domain: EPEVTQTPSHQVTQMGQEVILRCVPISNHLYFYWYRQILGQKVEFLVSFYNNEISEKSEIFDDQFSVERPDGSNFTLKIRSTKLEDSAMYFCAINRPGQGGEQYFGPGTRLTVT.

The rearrangement uses TRBV28 and TRBJ2-7, with 8 bases lining up with TRBD2. The V and J ends lost 6 bases and 4 bases, in that order; junction bases with no gene match: 14. Germline CDR1 is MDHEN and CDR2 is SYDVKM. The CDR3 length is 16 residues. The CDR3 loop is CASSLSGGVLEYEQYF. In DNA form, the CDR3 reads TGTGCCAGCAGCTTGTCGGGGGGGGTCTTAGAATACGAGCAGTACTTC.

This clone came up once. V is TRBV19 and J is TRBJ2-4, with 9 bases matching TRBD2. This CDR3 region has 16 residues. V dropped 1 base and J dropped 6; count of bases not matched to a gene: 7. The germline CDR1 and CDR2 sequences are LNHDA and SQIVND (reference sequence). In DNA form, the CDR3 reads TGTGCCAGTAGTATAGTAGTAGCGGGGGTGCTAAACATTCAGTACTTC. Translating it yields CASSIVVAGVLNIQYF.

The chain combines TRBV5-1 with TRBJ2-5, with D perhaps TRBD2 (5 bases). The CDR3 consists of 13 residues. Looked up from germline, CDR1 is SGHRS and CDR2 is YFSETQ. Trimming took 1 base from V and 4 from J, leaving 8 bases between them. In DNA form, the CDR3 reads TGCGCCAGCAGCTTGATGGACTCAGAGACCCAGTACTTC. This gives the protein CASSLMDSETQYF.

The chain is built from TRBV14 and TRBJ1-4; D uncertain. CDR1 and CDR2 (germline): SGHDN, FVKESK. This CDR3 has 16 amino acids. V was shortened by 2 bases and J by 0 bases, with 10 bases between the two germline ends. CDR3 coding DNA: TGTGCCAGCAGCCAAAGGACGGGGACAACTAATGAAAAACTGTTTTTT. Translated: CASSQRTGTTNEKLFF. Full variable domain (outside the CDR3, taken from reference TRBV14 and TRBJ1-4): EAGVTQFPSHSVIEKGQTVTLRCDPISGHDNLYWYRRVMGKEIKFLLHFVKESKQDESGMPNNRFLAERTGGTYSTLKVQPAELEDSGVYFCASSQRTGTTNEKLFFGSGTQLSVL.

This chain connects TRBV6-1 to TRBJ1-1; no definite D call. From germline, CDR1 is MNHNS and CDR2 SASEGT. The CDR3 is made up of 15 amino acids. V was shortened by 3 bases and J by 0 bases, with 11 bases between the two germline ends. CDR3 in amino acids: CASSDQAAMNTEAFF. The DNA of the CDR3 is TGTGCCAGCAGTGACCAGGCCGCTATGAACACTGAAGCTTTCTTT.

The V call is TRBV29-1, the J call TRBJ2-5; 8 bases are shared with TRBD1. The CDR3 has 13 residues. The germline CDR1 and CDR2 sequences are SQVTM and ANQGSEA. Losses at the gene ends were 4 bases for V and 5 bases for J; bases not matched to a gene: 6. CDR3 in amino acids: CSVGTGGVETQYF. DNA of the CDR3: TGCAGCGTTGGTACAGGGGGAGTCGAGACCCAGTACTTC.